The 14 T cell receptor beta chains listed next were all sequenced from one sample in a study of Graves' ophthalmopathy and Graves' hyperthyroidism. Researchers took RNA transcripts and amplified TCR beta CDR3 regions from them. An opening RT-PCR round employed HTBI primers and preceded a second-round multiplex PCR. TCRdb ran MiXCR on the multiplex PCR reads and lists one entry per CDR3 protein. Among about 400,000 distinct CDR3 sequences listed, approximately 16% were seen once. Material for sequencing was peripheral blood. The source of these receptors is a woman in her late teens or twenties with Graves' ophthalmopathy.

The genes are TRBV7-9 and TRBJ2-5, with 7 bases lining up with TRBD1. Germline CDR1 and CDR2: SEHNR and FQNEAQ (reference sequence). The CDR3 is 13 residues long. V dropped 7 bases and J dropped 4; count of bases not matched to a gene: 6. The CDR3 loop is CASISTGRETQYF. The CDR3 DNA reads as TGTGCCAGCATCTCGACAGGGCGAGAGACCCAGTACTTC. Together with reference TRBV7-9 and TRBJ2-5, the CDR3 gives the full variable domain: DTGVSQNPRHKITKRGQNVTFRCDPISEHNRLYWYRQTLGQGPEFLTYFQNEAQLEKSRLLSDRFSAERPKGSFSTLEIQRTEQGDSAMYLCASISTGRETQYFGPGTRLLVL.

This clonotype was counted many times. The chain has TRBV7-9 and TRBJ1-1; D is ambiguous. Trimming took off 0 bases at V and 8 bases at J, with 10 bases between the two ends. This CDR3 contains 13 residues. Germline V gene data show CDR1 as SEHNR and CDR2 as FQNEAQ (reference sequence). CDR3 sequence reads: CASSLASRSEAFF. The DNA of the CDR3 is TGTGCCAGCAGCTTAGCCTCAAGGTCAGAAGCTTTCTTT. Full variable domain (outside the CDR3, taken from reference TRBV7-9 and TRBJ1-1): DTGVSQNPRHKITKRGQNVTFRCDPISEHNRLYWYRQTLGQGPEFLTYFQNEAQLEKSRLLSDRFSAERPKGSFSTLEIQRTEQGDSAMYLCASSLASRSEAFFGQGTRLTVV.

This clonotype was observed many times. The CDR3 here is CASSIRIKGPNQPQHF. CDR3 nucleotide sequence: TGTGCCAGTAGTATAAGGATCAAAGGGCCTAATCAGCCCCAGCATTTT. This rearrangement joins TRBV19 to TRBJ1-5; D is unresolved. Germline lookup yields CDR1 LNHDA and CDR2 SQIVND (reference sequence). There are 16 residues in the CDR3. The ends were cut back, 2 bases at V and 4 bases at J, with 15 bases in the middle. Complete variable domain (other parts from reference TRBV19 and TRBJ1-5): DGGITQSPKYLFRKEGQNVTLSCEQNLNHDAMYWYRQDPGQGLRLIYYSQIVNDFQKGDIAEGYSVSREKKESFPLTVTSAQKNPTAFYLCASSIRIKGPNQPQHFGDGTRLSIL.

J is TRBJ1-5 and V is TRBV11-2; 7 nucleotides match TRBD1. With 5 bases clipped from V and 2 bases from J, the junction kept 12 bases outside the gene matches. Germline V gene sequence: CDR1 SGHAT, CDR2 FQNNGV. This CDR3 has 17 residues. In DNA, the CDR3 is TGTGCCAGCAGCCTGGGGCCCTTTGGACAGGGCAATCAGCCCCAGCATTTT. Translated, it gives CASSLGPFGQGNQPQHF.

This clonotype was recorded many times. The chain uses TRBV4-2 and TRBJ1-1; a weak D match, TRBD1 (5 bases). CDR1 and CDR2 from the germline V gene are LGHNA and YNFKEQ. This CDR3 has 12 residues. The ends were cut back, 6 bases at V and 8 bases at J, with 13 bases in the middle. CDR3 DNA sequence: TGTGCCAGCAGTTACGGACAACACGAAGCTTTCTTT. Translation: CASSYGQHEAFF.

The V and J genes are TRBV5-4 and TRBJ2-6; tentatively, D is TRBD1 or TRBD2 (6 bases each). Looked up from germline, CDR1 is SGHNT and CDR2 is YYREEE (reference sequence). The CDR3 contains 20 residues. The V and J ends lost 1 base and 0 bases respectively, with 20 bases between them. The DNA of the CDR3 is TGTGCCAGCAGCTTGCCCCGCCGGGGGCAGCGGCCCTCTGGGGCCAACGTCCTGACTTTC. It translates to CASSLPRRGQRPSGANVLTF.

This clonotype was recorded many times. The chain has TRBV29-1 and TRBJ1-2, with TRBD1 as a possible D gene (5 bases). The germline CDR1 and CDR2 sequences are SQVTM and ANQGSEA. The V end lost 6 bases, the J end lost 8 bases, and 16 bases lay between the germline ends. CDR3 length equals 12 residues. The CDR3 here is CSVHDRPRGYTF. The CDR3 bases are TGCAGCGTCCACGACAGACCCAGAGGCTACACCTTC.

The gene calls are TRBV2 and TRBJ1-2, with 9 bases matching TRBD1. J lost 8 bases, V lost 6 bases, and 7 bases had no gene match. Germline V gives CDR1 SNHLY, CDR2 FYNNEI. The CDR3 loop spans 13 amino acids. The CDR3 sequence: CASRQDRGFGYTF. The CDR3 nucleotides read TGTGCCAGCAGGCAGGACAGGGGTTTCGGCTACACCTTC.

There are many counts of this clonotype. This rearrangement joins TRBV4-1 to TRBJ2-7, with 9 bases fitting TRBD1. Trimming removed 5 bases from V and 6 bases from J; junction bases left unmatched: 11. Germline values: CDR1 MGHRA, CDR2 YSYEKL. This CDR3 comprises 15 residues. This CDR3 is CASSLAGTGPGEQYF. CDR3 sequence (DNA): TGCGCCAGCAGCTTAGCCGGGACAGGGCCAGGCGAGCAGTACTTC.

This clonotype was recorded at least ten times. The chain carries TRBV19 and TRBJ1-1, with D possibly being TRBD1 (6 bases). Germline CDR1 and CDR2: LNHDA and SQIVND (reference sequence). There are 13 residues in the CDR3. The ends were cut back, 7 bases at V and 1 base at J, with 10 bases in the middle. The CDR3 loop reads CASKGRGNTEAFF. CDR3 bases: TGTGCCAGTAAGGGCAGGGGGAACACTGAAGCTTTCTTT.

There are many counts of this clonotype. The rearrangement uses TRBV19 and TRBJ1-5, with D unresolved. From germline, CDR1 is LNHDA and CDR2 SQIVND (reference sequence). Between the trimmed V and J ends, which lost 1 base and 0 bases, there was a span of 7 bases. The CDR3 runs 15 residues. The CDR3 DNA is TGTGCCAGTAGTATAGGCCTAAATAGCAATCAGCCCCAGCATTTT. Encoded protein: CASSIGLNSNQPQHF.

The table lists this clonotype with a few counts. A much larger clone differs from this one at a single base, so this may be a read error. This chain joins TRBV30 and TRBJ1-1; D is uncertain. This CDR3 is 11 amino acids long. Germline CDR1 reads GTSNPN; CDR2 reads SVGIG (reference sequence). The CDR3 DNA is TGTGCCTGGAGTGTAACTCTGGCCCCACTCTTT. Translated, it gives CAWSVTLAPLF.

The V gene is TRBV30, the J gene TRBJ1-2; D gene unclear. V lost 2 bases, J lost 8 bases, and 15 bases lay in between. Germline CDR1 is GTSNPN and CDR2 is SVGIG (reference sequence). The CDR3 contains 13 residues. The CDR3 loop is CAWSRGPGKGYTF. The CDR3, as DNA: TGTGCCTGGAGTCGCGGGCCAGGCAAGGGCTACACCTTC.

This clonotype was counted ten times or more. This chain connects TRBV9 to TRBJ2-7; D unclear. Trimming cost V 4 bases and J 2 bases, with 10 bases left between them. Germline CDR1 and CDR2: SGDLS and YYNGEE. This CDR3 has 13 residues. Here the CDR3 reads CASSLRPTYEQYF. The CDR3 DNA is TGTGCCAGCAGCCTCCGCCCGACCTACGAGCAGTACTTC.